Listed below are T cell receptor beta chains from one sample, sequenced in a study of T cells of healthy individuals. TCRdb reanalysed the 5' RACE reads using MiXCR and keeps one entry per CDR3 protein. The profile covers about 53,000 distinct CDR3 sequences, with 14% to 15% appearing a single time and roughly a sixth taken by the ten largest. These receptors were obtained from a human donor in good health. The CDR3 runs from the conserved cysteine through the conserved F or W. Each record gives: CDR3 length, D gene, V gene, J gene, clone size, CDR3 DNA, CDR3 protein. D genes are given only for firm matches. Expanded clones are given a class, and other clones once, few, many or no size at all.

12,.,TRBV7-9,TRBJ2-3,few,TGTGCCAGCAGCTTAATAGGAGATACGCAGTATTTT,CASSLIGDTQYF
15,.,TRBV20-1,TRBJ1-6,many,TGCAGTGCTAGCCCGGGCCGCGTAAATAATTCACCCCTCCACTTT,CSASPGRVNNSPLHF
15,TRBD2,TRBV20-1,TRBJ2-1,many,TGCAGTGCTAGGGGGGGGACTAGCGGTAACAATGAGCAGTTCTTC,CSARGGTSGNNEQFF
14,TRBD1,TRBV5-1,TRBJ2-7,few,TGCGCCAGCAGCTCGGGACAGGGGGCCTACGAGCAGTACTTC,CASSSGQGAYEQYF
14,.,TRBV7-7,TRBJ2-7,.,TGTGCCAGCAGCCTCCACCGGACAGTCTACGAGCAGTACTTC,CASSLHRTVYEQYF
14,TRBD2,TRBV5-1,TRBJ2-1,few,TGCGCCAGCAGCTTGGGCGGGGGGGCAATTGAGCAGTTCTTC,CASSLGGGAIEQFF
16,TRBD1,TRBV11-2,TRBJ2-7,.,TGTGCCAGCAGCTTAGCGTCGGGGACAGCTTCCTACGAGCAGTACTTC,CASSLASGTASYEQYF
16,.,TRBV5-1,TRBJ2-5,.,TGCGCCAGCAGCATCCTTTTACAGGGTGGCCAAGAGACCCAGTACTTC,CASSILLQGGQETQYF
12,TRBD2,TRBV29-1,TRBJ2-5,few,TGCAGCGCCAAGACTAGCCTGGAGACCCAGTACTTC,CSAKTSLETQYF
14,.,TRBV30,TRBJ2-7,few,TGTGCCCTGGTTGATGAGGGACTCTCCTACGAGCAGTACTTC,CALVDEGLSYEQYF
12,.,TRBV7-9,TRBJ2-5,.,TGTGCCAGCAGCTTGGACACAGGGTCAGGTCGCTTC,CASSLDTGSGRF
14,.,TRBV20-1,TRBJ1-1,.,TGCAGTGCTACCATCAGGGGCCCGGGCACTGAAGCTTTCTTT,CSATIRGPGTEAFF
14,.,TRBV3-1,TRBJ2-1,many,TGTGCCAGCAGCCAGGGGGCCAGTGGCAATGAGCAGTTCTTC,CASSQGASGNEQFF